One sample yielded the 30 T cell receptor beta chains listed below, sequenced in a study of regulatory T cells in long-lasting Graves disease. CDR3-region Arm-PCR and iRepertoire HTBI primers produced the TCR beta libraries. MiXCR, applied by TCRdb to the multiplex PCR reads, yields one record per CDR3 protein. The repertoire holds hundreds of thousands of distinct CDR3 sequences, less than 20% seen once, with approximately 18% in the top ten. Time point in this sample: newly diagnosed GD, antithyroid drugs for less than 3 months. The TCR library used RNA extracted from PBMCs. The same data also went into a second study, on T cells in Graves' hyperthyroidism and ophthalmopathy.

The source was peripheral blood mononuclear cells (PBMCs), collected at new diagnosis, from a patient treated with antithyroid drugs. The receptor set was obtained from a woman under 40 with Graves disease.

The gene calls are TRBV5-5 and TRBJ1-3, with 8 bases identical to TRBD1. From germline, CDR1 is SGHKS and CDR2 YYEKEE (reference sequence). Losses at the gene ends were 4 bases for V and 7 bases for J; bases not matched to a gene: 16. CDR3 length: 17 residues. The CDR3 reads CASSESTGALYGNTIYF. The DNA for the CDR3 is TGTGCCAGCAGCGAATCGACAGGGGCTCTCTACGGGAACACCATATATTTT.

V usage is TRBV20-1 and J usage is TRBJ2-3, with a tentative D call TRBD2 (5 bases). CDR1 DFQATT and CDR2 SNEGSKA come from the germline V gene (reference sequence). The CDR3 totals 14 residues. V was trimmed by 5 bases and J by 1 base, leaving 13 bases between them. CDR3 sequence reads: CSASRKAGTDTQYF. The CDR3 region has the DNA TGCAGTGCTTCCCGTAAAGCGGGCACAGATACGCAGTATTTT.

This clonotype occurred many times. The V and J genes are TRBV3-1 and TRBJ2-7; tentatively, D is TRBD2 (5 bases). The CDR3 is 13 residues long. Germline V CDR1 and CDR2: LGHDT, YNNKEL (reference sequence). Trimming took off 4 bases at V and 2 bases at J, with 9 bases between the two ends. The CDR3 nucleotides are TGTGCCAGCAGCCGGACTTCCCCCTACGAGCAGTACTTC. This sequence encodes CASSRTSPYEQYF.

This clonotype was recorded many times. The chain uses TRBV27 and TRBJ1-1; 7 bases line up with TRBD1. Per the germline V gene, CDR1 is MNHEY and CDR2 is SMNVEV (reference sequence). The trim removed 5 bases at V and 1 base at J, leaving 7 bases unmatched. This CDR3 is built from 15 residues. The CDR3 spells CASSAIQGWNTEAFF. The CDR3 DNA reads TGTGCCAGCAGTGCCATACAGGGGTGGAACACTGAAGCTTTCTTT.

Many counts were recorded for this clonotype. The chain employs TRBV6-1 and TRBJ2-1, with 15 bases that match TRBD2. J gave up 4 bases and V 6 bases, and 10 bases lay outside the gene matches. The CDR3 runs to 18 residues. CDR1 MNHNS and CDR2 SASEGT come from the germline V gene. The CDR3 region is CASSLPPGLAGGYNEQFF. The CDR3 DNA reads as TGTGCCAGCAGCCTACCCCCGGGACTAGCGGGAGGATACAATGAGCAGTTCTTC.

In this sample, this clonotype turned up a few times. This chain joins TRBV2 and TRBJ2-7; 11 bases are shared with TRBD2. Per germline, CDR1 SNHLY and CDR2 FYNNEI. The CDR3 has 14 residues. J was trimmed by 7 bases and V by 5 bases; bases with no gene match: 7. Written as DNA, the CDR3 is TGTGCCAGCAGTTTACTAGCGGGGGCCGTGGAGCAGTACTTC. The encoded protein is CASSLLAGAVEQYF. The complete variable domain, with remaining parts taken from reference TRBV2 and TRBJ2-7, reads EPEVTQTPSHQVTQMGQEVILRCVPISNHLYFYWYRQILGQKVEFLVSFYNNEISEKSEIFDDQFSVERPDGSNFTLKIRSTKLEDSAMYFCASSLLAGAVEQYFGPGTRLTVT.

This clonotype was seen repeatedly, ten times or more. J is TRBJ2-1 and V is TRBV7-9; D is possibly TRBD1 (5 bases). V gave up 5 bases and J gave up 12 bases, with 20 bases separating them. Germline CDR1 and CDR2: SEHNR and FQNEAQ (reference sequence). The CDR3 extends over 14 amino acids. CDR3 DNA sequence: TGTGCCAGCAGCACCCCCCCTGGGGCGCTGGGGCAGTTCTTC. This gives the protein CASSTPPGALGQFF.

This clonotype occurred a few times. The chain couples TRBV2 to TRBJ2-2; D possibly corresponds to TRBD2 (5 bases). Germline-derived CDR1 and CDR2 are SNHLY and FYNNEI. CDR3 size: 16 residues. The germline V and J ends were trimmed by 2 bases and 4 bases, with 14 bases remaining between them. The CDR3 loop is CASSESPQRSTGELFF. The CDR3, as DNA: TGTGCCAGCAGTGAATCTCCCCAGCGGAGCACCGGGGAGCTGTTTTTT.

This clonotype was found many times. The germline gene is not matched at one end of the junction; a read error may be the cause. The chain couples TRBV5-1 to TRBJ2-2; D gene uncertain. The CDR3 totals 15 residues. CDR1 is SGHRS and CDR2 is YFSETQ in the germline V gene. CDR3 DNA: TGTGCCAGCAGTTTAGGTGGCACGGGCACCGGGGAGCTGTTTTTT. It is translated as CASSLGGTGTGELFF. The whole variable domain, remainder taken from reference TRBV5-1 and TRBJ2-2, is KAGVTQTPRYLIKTRGQQVTLSCSPISGHRSVSWYQQTPGQGLQFLFEYFSETQRNKGNFPGRFSGRQFSNSRSEMNVSTLELGDSALYLCASSLGGTGTGELFFGEGSRLTVL.

CDR3 DNA sequence: TGTGCCAGTAGTATGAGAGGGACCTTCGAAAAACTGTTTTTT. Encoded protein: CASSMRGTFEKLFF. This rearrangement joins TRBV19 to TRBJ1-4; D is possibly TRBD1 (5 bases). Germline CDR1 is LNHDA and CDR2 is SQIVND (reference sequence). V was shortened by 3 bases and J by 8 bases, with 13 bases between the two germline ends. The CDR3 sequence is 14 residues long.

This clonotype has at least ten counts. The rearrangement joins TRBV28 to TRBJ2-1; D is perhaps TRBD1 (5 bases). CDR1 is MDHEN and CDR2 is SYDVKM in the germline V gene. This CDR3 contains 15 residues. The ends were cut back, 8 bases at V and 0 bases at J, with 14 bases in the middle. CDR3 amino acids: CASFTRASSYNEQFF. The CDR3 DNA reads TGTGCCAGCTTCACCAGGGCGAGCTCCTACAATGAGCAGTTCTTC.

The chain carries TRBV7-9 and TRBJ2-5; D might be TRBD2 (6 bases). Germline CDR1 SEHNR, CDR2 FQNEAQ (reference sequence). This CDR3 is built from 14 residues. Deletions cut 1 base from V and 9 bases from J, with 15 bases between. The CDR3 loop reads CASSLEPGGTAQYF. The CDR3 DNA follows: TGTGCCAGCAGCTTAGAGCCCGGGGGAACGGCCCAGTACTTC. The variable domain in full, with the rest retrieved from reference TRBV7-9 and TRBJ2-5, is DTGVSQNPRHKITKRGQNVTFRCDPISEHNRLYWYRQTLGQGPEFLTYFQNEAQLEKSRLLSDRFSAERPKGSFSTLEIQRTEQGDSAMYLCASSLEPGGTAQYFGPGTRLLVL.

The J gene is TRBJ2-5, the V gene TRBV7-2; D gene uncertain. Germline CDR1 is SGHTA and CDR2 is FQGNSA. The CDR3 extends over 14 amino acids. Between the trimmed V and J ends, which lost 4 bases and 4 bases, there was a span of 13 bases. The DNA for the CDR3 is TGTGCCAGCAGCTCTCTTTCGCGTGGAGAGACCCAGTACTTC. Its translation is CASSSLSRGETQYF.

This clonotype was seen a few times. V is TRBV7-9 and J is TRBJ1-5; 9 nucleotides align to TRBD1. This CDR3 has 15 amino acids. Germline V CDR1 and CDR2: SEHNR, FQNEAQ (reference sequence). V gave up 5 bases and J gave up 5 bases; unmatched junction bases: 7. DNA of the CDR3: TGTGCCAGCAGCCGACCGGGACAGGGTCATCAGCCCCAGCATTTT. Amino acids: CASSRPGQGHQPQHF.

The table lists this clonotype with many counts. The gene calls are TRBV20-1 and TRBJ2-1; 15 bases align to TRBD2. V dropped 6 bases and J dropped 7; count of bases not matched to a gene: 10. CDR1 and CDR2 (germline): DFQATT, SNEGSKA (reference sequence). CDR3 length equals 16 residues. CDR3 residues: CSAVGTSGGLGNEQFF. The CDR3 coding sequence is TGCAGTGCGGTTGGGACTAGCGGGGGGTTGGGGAATGAGCAGTTCTTC.

The gene calls are TRBV5-6 and TRBJ1-3; D uncertain. This CDR3 contains 15 residues. Trimming shortened V by 0 bases and J by 0 bases, and 7 bases separated the two germline ends. Germline assignment: CDR1 SGHDT and CDR2 YYEEEE. DNA for the CDR3: TGTGCCAGCAGCTTGGGAGCTAGCTCTGGAAACACCATATATTTT. This translates into CASSLGASSGNTIYF.

This clonotype has at least ten counts. The chain couples TRBV28 to TRBJ1-2; 7 bases align to TRBD1. The CDR3 spans 14 residues. V lost 6 bases, J lost 12 bases, and 16 bases stayed unmatched. Germline V gene data show CDR1 as MDHEN and CDR2 as SYDVKM. CDR3 loop: CASSPTGTAEINTF. DNA of the CDR3: TGTGCCAGCAGCCCCACCGGGACAGCCGAGATTAACACCTTC.

This clonotype was counted many times. CDR3 nucleotides: TGTGCCACCGTCGGACAAAACTATGGCTACACCTTC. Translated, it gives CATVGQNYGYTF. The chain has TRBV15 and TRBJ1-2; a weak D match, TRBD1 (5 bases). The length of the CDR3 is 12 residues. Germline V gives CDR1 LNHNV, CDR2 YYDKDF (reference sequence). Trimming removed 8 bases from V and 2 bases from J, with 9 bases in between.

The rearrangement links TRBV30 to TRBJ2-7, with 13 positions matching TRBD2. Per the germline V gene, CDR1 is GTSNPN and CDR2 is SVGIG (reference sequence). The junction had 7 bases not matched to a gene; V was cut back by 2 bases and J by 0 bases. The CDR3 is 17 amino acids. The CDR3 spells CAWSPRTSGSGSYEQYF. The CDR3 DNA reads TGTGCCTGGAGTCCGCGGACTAGCGGGAGTGGCTCCTACGAGCAGTACTTC. The variable domain in full, with the rest retrieved from reference TRBV30 and TRBJ2-7, is SQTIHQWPATLVQPVGSPLSLECTVEGTSNPNLYWYRQAAGRGLQLLFYSVGIGQISSEVPQNLSASRPQDRQFILSSKKLLLSDSGFYLCAWSPRTSGSGSYEQYFGPGTRLTVT.

At least ten counts were recorded for this clonotype. The gene calls are TRBV5-1 and TRBJ2-7, with 8 positions matching TRBD1. The CDR3 length is 15 residues. Trimming removed 3 bases from V and 0 bases from J; junction bases left unmatched: 5. Germline CDR1 and CDR2: SGHRS and YFSETQ. The CDR3 nucleotides are TGCGCCAGCAGCTCACCCGGGACAGGCTCCTACGAGCAGTACTTC. Protein: CASSSPGTGSYEQYF. The full variable domain, rest sourced from reference TRBV5-1 and TRBJ2-7, is KAGVTQTPRYLIKTRGQQVTLSCSPISGHRSVSWYQQTPGQGLQFLFEYFSETQRNKGNFPGRFSGRQFSNSRSEMNVSTLELGDSALYLCASSSPGTGSYEQYFGPGTRLTVT.

The rearrangement joins TRBV24-1 to TRBJ1-2, with TRBD1 matching over 7 bases. The junction had 9 bases not matched to a gene; V was cut back by 5 bases and J by 10 bases. CDR3 length equals 13 residues. The germline gives CDR1 KGHDR, CDR2 SFDVKD. CDR3 residues: CATSVSGQPFYTF. As DNA, the CDR3 is TGTGCCACCAGTGTTTCGGGACAGCCGTTCTACACCTTC.

A word on this clonotype: This may be a read error, as it is one base from a much larger clone. This chain uses TRBV18 with TRBJ2-3; D may match TRBD1 or TRBD2 (7 bases each). Germline V gene sequence: CDR1 KGHSH, CDR2 LQKENI. The CDR3 is 14 amino acids. The CDR3: CASSPSSGTVTQYF. The CDR3 DNA reads TGTGCCAGCTCACCATCGAGCGGGACAGTTACGCAGTATTTT.

The CDR3 DNA sequence: TGTGCCAGCAGCTTGTATGGAGGGGTCACCGGGGAGCTGTTTTTT. Its protein product is CASSLYGGVTGELFF. The chain employs TRBV7-9 and TRBJ2-2; TRBD2 might be the D (6 bases). Germline V gives CDR1 SEHNR, CDR2 FQNEAQ (reference sequence). The CDR3 length is 15 residues. Trimming pared 3 bases from V and 4 bases from J, leaving 12 bases between.

There are a few counts of this clonotype. The chain carries TRBV5-6 and TRBJ2-5; D tentatively reads TRBD1 or TRBD2 (5 bases each). V lost 4 bases and J lost 2, with 12 bases in between. The CDR3 runs 14 residues. Germline lookup yields CDR1 SGHDT and CDR2 YYEEEE. CDR3 loop: CASSTGTEQETQYF. The CDR3 DNA follows: TGTGCCAGCAGCACGGGGACGGAGCAAGAGACCCAGTACTTC. The variable domain in full, completed from reference TRBV5-6 and TRBJ2-5, reads DAGVTQSPTHLIKTRGQQVTLRCSPKSGHDTVSWYQQALGQGPQFIFQYYEEEERQRGNFPDRFSGHQFPNYSSELNVNALLLGDSALYLCASSTGTEQETQYFGPGTRLLVL.

This clonotype was detected ten times or more. This sequence joins TRBV28 and TRBJ1-2; no firm D call. This CDR3 is built from 14 residues. Trimming pared 3 bases from V and 7 bases from J, leaving 15 bases between. The V gene's germline CDR1 is MDHEN and CDR2 SYDVKM. CDR3 coding DNA: TGTGCCAGCAGTTTTGGCATTGCAAGTTCTGGCTACACCTTC. The encoded protein is CASSFGIASSGYTF.

This clonotype was recorded at least ten times. The chain links TRBV30 to TRBJ1-5; no reliable D call. From germline, CDR1 is GTSNPN and CDR2 SVGIG (reference sequence). Between the trimmed V and J ends, which lost 4 bases and 3 bases, there was a span of 16 bases. The CDR3 consists of 15 residues. DNA for the CDR3: TGTGCCTGGAATGGCCCCGGCACCTACAATCAGCCCCAGCATTTT. This translates into CAWNGPGTYNQPQHF.

There are many counts of this clonotype. The genes are TRBV7-3 and TRBJ2-1; TRBD1 agrees at 9 bases. Per the germline V gene, CDR1 is SGHTA and CDR2 is FQGTGA. With V trimmed by 5 bases and J by 6 bases, 11 bases remained unmatched. The CDR3 length is 16 residues. CDR3 region: CASSEMRTGVFNEQFF. The DNA for the CDR3 is TGTGCCAGCAGCGAAATGAGGACAGGGGTTTTCAATGAGCAGTTCTTC.

The gene calls are TRBV6-5 and TRBJ1-5; tentatively, D is TRBD1 (6 bases). This CDR3 is built from 15 residues. The V end lost 4 bases, the J end lost 12 bases, and 22 bases lay between the germline ends. Germline V gene lookup returns CDR1 MNHEY and CDR2 SVGAGI. CDR3 in amino acids: CASSWRGGDGRRQHF. The CDR3 nucleotides are TGTGCCAGCAGTTGGAGGGGGGGGGACGGGAGGCGCCAGCATTTT.

This clonotype was observed a few times. V gene TRBV15 combines with J gene TRBJ2-3; D remains ambiguous. Trimming shortened V by 1 base and J by 4 bases, and 3 bases separated the two germline ends. This CDR3 is 12 amino acids long. The germline V gene has CDR1 LNHNV and CDR2 YYDKDF (reference sequence). The CDR3 DNA reads as TGTGCCACCAGCAGAGTAGCAGATACGCAGTATTTT. Protein sequence: CATSRVADTQYF.

This clonotype was seen only a few times. This chain joins TRBV10-3 and TRBJ1-4; no reliable D call. This CDR3 contains 14 residues. V dropped 5 bases and J dropped 0 bases, with 7 bases sitting between them. From germline, CDR1 is ENHRY and CDR2 SYGVKD. CDR3 in amino acids: CAISSVPTNEKLFF. The CDR3 nucleotides are TGTGCCATCAGTTCAGTCCCAACTAATGAAAAACTGTTTTTT.